What follows describes a single T cell receptor (beta chain). The data stem from a study of high-grade serous ovarian cancer treatment subgroups. Tumor tissue was taken before any definitive surgery or chemotherapy was given. TCRdb keeps only in-frame clones here, not all; method: immunoSEQ multiplex PCR. The data show around 30,000 clones, 84% seen once. Specimen: tumor tissue. The clonotype comes from a human donor with high-grade serous ovarian cancer.

The CDR3 region is CASSEEGTPSYEQYF. The CDR3 DNA sequence: TGTGCCAGCAGTGAAGAAGGGACGCCATCCTACGAGCAGTACTTC. V usage is TRBV2 and J usage is TRBJ2-7; D tentatively fits TRBD1 or TRBD2 (5 bases each). Per the germline V gene, CDR1 is SNHLY and CDR2 is FYNNEI. The V end lost 1 base, the J end lost 1 base, and 11 bases lay between the germline ends. The CDR3 has 15 residues.